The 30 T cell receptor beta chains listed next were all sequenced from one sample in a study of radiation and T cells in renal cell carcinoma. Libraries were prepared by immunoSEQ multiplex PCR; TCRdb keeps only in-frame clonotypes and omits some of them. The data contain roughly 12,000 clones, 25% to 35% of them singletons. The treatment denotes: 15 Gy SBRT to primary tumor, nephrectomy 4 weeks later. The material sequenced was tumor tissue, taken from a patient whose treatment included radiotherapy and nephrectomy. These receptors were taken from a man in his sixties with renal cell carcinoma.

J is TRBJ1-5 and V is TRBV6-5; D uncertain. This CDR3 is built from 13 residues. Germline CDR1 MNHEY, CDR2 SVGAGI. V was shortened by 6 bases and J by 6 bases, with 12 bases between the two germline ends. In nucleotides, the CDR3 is TGTGCCAGCAGCAATAAGAGGTTTCAGCCCCAGCATTTT. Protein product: CASSNKRFQPQHF.

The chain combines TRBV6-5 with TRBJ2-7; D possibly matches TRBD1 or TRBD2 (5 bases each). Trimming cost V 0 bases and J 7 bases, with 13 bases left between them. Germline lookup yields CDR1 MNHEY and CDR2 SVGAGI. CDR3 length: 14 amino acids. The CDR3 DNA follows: TGTGCCAGCAGTTACTCGGGACCGCAAGTTGAGCAGTACTTC. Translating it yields CASSYSGPQVEQYF.

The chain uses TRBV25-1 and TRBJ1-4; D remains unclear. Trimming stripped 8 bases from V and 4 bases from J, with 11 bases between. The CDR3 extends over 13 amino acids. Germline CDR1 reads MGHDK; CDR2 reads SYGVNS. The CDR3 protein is CASSPSINEKLFF. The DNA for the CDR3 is TGTGCCAGCTCGCCATCGATTAATGAAAAACTGTTTTTT.

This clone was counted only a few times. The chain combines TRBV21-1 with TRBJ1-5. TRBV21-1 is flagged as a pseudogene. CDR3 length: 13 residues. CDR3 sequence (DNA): TGTGCCAGCAGCAATCTACGGGGCGGGCCCCAGCATTTT. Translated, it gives CASSNLRGGPQHF.

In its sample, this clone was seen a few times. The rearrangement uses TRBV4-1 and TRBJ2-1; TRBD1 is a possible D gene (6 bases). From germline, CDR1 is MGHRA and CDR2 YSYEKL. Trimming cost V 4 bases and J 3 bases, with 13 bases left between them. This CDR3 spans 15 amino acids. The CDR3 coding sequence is TGCGCCAGCAGCCCCTACCGGGACAACTACAATGAGCAGTTCTTC. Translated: CASSPYRDNYNEQFF.

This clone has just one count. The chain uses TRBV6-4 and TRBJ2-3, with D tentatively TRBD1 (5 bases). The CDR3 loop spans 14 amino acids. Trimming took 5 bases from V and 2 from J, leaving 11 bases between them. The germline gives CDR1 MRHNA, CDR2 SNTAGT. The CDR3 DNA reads TGTGCCAGCAGTAAGACAGAGGTCACAGATACGCAGTATTTT. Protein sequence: CASSKTEVTDTQYF.

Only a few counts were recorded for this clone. The CDR3 DNA sequence: TGCGCCAGCAGTGACGTTGGGGGGGAAGCTTTCTTT. Encoded protein: CASSDVGGEAFF. The V gene is TRBV10-1, the J gene TRBJ1-1; perhaps TRBD1 as D (5 bases). This CDR3 is 12 amino acids long. Trimming took off 3 bases at V and 8 bases at J, with 10 bases between the two ends. Germline-derived CDR1 and CDR2 are WNHNN and SYGVQD (reference sequence).

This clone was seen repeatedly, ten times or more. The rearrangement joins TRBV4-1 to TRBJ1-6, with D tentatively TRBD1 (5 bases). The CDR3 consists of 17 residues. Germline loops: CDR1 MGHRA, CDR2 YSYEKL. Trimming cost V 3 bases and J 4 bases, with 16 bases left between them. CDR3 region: CASSHPSGMDYNSPLHF. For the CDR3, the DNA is TGCGCCAGCAGCCACCCTTCAGGGATGGATTATAATTCACCCCTCCACTTT.

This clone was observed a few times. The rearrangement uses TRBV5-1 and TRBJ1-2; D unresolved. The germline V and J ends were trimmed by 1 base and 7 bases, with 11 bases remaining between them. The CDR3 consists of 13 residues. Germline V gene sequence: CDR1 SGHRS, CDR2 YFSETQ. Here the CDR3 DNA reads TGCGCCAGCAGCTTGCTCCCGGCCTTTGGCTACACCTTC. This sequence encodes CASSLLPAFGYTF.

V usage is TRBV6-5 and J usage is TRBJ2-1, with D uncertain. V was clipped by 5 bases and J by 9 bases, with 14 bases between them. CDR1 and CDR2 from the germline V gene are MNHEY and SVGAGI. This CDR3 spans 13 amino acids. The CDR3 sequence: CASSRLGPGEQFF. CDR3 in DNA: TGTGCCAGCAGTAGGTTAGGGCCCGGTGAGCAGTTCTTC.

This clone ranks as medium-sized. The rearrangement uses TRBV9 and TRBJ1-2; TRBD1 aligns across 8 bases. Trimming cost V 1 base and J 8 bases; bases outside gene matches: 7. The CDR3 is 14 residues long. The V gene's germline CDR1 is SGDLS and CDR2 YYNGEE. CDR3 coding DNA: TGTGCCAGCAGCGTATCGCCGACAGGGGTCGGCTACACCTTC. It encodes CASSVSPTGVGYTF. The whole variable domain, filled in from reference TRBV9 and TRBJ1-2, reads DSGVTQTPKHLITATGQRVTLRCSPRSGDLSVYWYQQSLDQGLQFLIQYYNGEERAKGNILERFSAQQFPDLHSELNLSSLELGDSALYFCASSVSPTGVGYTFGSGTRLTVV.

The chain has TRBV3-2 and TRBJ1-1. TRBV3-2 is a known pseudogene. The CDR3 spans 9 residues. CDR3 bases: TGTGCCAGCAGCCAAGGGGTAGACTTT. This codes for CASSQGVDF.

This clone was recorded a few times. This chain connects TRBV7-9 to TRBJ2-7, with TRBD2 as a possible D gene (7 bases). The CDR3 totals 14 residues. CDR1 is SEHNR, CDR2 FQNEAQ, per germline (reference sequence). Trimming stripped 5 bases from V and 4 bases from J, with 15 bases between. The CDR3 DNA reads TGTGCCAGCAGCACTAGAGGGGGAGGGTACGAGCAGTACTTC. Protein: CASSTRGGGYEQYF. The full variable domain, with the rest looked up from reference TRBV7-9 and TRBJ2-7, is DTGVSQNPRHKITKRGQNVTFRCDPISEHNRLYWYRQTLGQGPEFLTYFQNEAQLEKSRLLSDRFSAERPKGSFSTLEIQRTEQGDSAMYLCASSTRGGGYEQYFGPGTRLTVT.

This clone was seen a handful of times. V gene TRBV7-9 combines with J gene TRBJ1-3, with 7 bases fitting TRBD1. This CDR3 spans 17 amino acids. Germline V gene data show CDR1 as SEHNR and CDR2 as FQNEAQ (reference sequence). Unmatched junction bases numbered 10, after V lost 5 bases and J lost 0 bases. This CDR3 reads CASSRPGGVSSGNTIYF. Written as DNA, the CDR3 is TGTGCCAGCAGCCGCCCAGGGGGTGTTAGCTCTGGAAACACCATATATTTT. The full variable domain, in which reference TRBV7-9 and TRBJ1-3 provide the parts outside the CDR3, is DTGVSQNPRHKITKRGQNVTFRCDPISEHNRLYWYRQTLGQGPEFLTYFQNEAQLEKSRLLSDRFSAERPKGSFSTLEIQRTEQGDSAMYLCASSRPGGVSSGNTIYFGEGSWLTVV.

The CDR3 sequence is CASSSFGGQETQYF. Written as DNA, the CDR3 is TGTGCCAGCAGCTCGTTTGGGGGCCAAGAGACCCAGTACTTC. The chain is built from TRBV5-4 and TRBJ2-5; D may match TRBD1 or TRBD2 (5 bases each). The CDR3 is 14 residues long. Germline CDR1 reads SGHNT; CDR2 reads YYREEE (reference sequence). The V and J ends lost 3 bases and 1 base respectively, with 10 bases between them. The full variable domain, rest sourced from reference TRBV5-4 and TRBJ2-5, is ETGVTQSPTHLIKTRGQQVTLRCSSQSGHNTVSWYQQALGQGPQFIFQYYREEENGRGNFPPRFSGLQFPNYSSELNVNALELDDSALYLCASSSFGGQETQYFGPGTRLLVL.

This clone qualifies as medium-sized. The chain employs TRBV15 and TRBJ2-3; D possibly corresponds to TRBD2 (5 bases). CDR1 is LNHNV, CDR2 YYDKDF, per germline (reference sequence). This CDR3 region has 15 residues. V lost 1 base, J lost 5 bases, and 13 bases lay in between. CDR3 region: CATSRVGPEGDTQYF. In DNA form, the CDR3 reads TGTGCCACCAGCAGAGTTGGACCAGAGGGAGATACGCAGTATTTT.

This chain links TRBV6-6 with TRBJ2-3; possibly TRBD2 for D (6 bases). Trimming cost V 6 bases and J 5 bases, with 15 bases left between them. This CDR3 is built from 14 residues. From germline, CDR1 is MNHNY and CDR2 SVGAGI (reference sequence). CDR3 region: CASRASENQDTQYF. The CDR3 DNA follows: TGTGCCAGCAGGGCTAGCGAGAATCAAGATACGCAGTATTTT.

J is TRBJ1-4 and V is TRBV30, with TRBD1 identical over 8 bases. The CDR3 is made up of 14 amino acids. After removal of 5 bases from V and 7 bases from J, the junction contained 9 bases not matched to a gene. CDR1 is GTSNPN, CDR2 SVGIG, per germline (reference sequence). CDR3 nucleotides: TGTGCCTGGGGTTATGGACAGGGAGGTGAAAAACTGTTTTTT. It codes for CAWGYGQGGEKLFF.

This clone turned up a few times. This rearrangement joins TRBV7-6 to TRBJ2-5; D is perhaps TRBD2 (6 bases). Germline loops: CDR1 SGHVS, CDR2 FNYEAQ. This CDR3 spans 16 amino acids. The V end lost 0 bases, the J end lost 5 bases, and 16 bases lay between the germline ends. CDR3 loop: CASSLAPSSVGETQYF. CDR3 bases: TGTGCCAGCAGCTTAGCCCCTTCTAGCGTCGGGGAGACCCAGTACTTC.

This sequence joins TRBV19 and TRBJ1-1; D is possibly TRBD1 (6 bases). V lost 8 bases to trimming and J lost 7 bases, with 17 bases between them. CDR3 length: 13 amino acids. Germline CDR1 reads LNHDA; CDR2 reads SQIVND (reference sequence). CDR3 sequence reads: CASDTGRTGEAFF. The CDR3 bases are TGTGCCAGTGATACAGGGAGGACGGGTGAAGCTTTCTTT.

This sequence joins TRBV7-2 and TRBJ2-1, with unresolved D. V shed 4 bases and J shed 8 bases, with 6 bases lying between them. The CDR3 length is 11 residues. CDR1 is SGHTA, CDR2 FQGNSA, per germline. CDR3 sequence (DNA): TGTGCCAGCAGCTATACCGATGAGCAGTTCTTC. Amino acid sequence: CASSYTDEQFF. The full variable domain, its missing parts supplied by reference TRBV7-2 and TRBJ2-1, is GAGVSQSPSNKVTEKGKDVELRCDPISGHTALYWYRQSLGQGLEFLIYFQGNSAPDKSGLPSDRFSAERTGGSVSTLTIQRTQQEDSAVYLCASSYTDEQFFGPGTRLTVL.

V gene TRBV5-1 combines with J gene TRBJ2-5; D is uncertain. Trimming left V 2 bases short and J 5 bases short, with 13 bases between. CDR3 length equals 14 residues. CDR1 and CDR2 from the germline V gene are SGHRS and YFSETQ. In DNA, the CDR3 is TGCGCCAGCAGCTTAGTCGGGCTCTGGGAGACCCAGTACTTC. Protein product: CASSLVGLWETQYF.

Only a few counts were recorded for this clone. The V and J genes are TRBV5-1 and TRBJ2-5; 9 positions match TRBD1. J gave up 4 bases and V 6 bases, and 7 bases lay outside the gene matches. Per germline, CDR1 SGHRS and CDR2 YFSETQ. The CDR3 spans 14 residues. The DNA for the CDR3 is TGCGCCAGCAACCCCGGACAGGGGCGAGAGACCCAGTACTTC. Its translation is CASNPGQGRETQYF.

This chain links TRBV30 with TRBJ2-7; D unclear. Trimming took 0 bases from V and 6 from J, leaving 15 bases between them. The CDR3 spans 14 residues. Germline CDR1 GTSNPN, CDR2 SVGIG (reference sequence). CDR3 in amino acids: CAWSVRSPVSEQYF. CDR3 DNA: TGTGCCTGGAGTGTACGCAGCCCTGTATCCGAGCAGTACTTC.

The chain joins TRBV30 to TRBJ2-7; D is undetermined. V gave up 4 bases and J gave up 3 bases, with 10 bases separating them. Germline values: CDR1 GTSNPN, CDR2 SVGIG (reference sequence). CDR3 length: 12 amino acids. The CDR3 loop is CAWNRDGYEQYV. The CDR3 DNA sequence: TGTGCCTGGAATAGGGATGGCTACGAGCAGTACGTC.

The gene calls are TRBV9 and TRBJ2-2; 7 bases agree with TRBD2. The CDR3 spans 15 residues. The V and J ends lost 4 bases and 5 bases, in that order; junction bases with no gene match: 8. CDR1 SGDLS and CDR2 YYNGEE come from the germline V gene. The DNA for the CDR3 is TGTGCCAGCAGCCCTCTCAGCGGGACGACCGGGGAGCTGTTTTTT. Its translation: CASSPLSGTTGELFF. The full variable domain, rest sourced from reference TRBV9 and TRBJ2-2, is DSGVTQTPKHLITATGQRVTLRCSPRSGDLSVYWYQQSLDQGLQFLIQYYNGEERAKGNILERFSAQQFPDLHSELNLSSLELGDSALYFCASSPLSGTTGELFFGEGSRLTVL.

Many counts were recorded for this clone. The CDR3 bases are TGCACCACCGTGTATTCTTTCTTT. As protein: CTTVYSFF. The genes are TRBV1 and TRBJ1-1. TRBV1 corresponds to a pseudogene. This CDR3 has 8 residues.

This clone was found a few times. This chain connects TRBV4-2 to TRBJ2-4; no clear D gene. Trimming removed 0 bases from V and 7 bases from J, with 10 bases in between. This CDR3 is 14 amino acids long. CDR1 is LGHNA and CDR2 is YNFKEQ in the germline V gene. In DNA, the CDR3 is TGTGCCAGCAGCCAAGATTTTGGCGTCAACATTCAGTACTTC. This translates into CASSQDFGVNIQYF.

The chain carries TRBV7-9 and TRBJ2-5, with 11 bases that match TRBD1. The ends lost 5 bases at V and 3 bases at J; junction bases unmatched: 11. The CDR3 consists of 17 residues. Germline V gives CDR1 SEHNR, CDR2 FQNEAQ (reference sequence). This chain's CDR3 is CASSPGPGQGGEETQYF. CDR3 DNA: TGTGCCAGCAGCCCGGGACCGGGACAGGGGGGCGAAGAGACCCAGTACTTC.

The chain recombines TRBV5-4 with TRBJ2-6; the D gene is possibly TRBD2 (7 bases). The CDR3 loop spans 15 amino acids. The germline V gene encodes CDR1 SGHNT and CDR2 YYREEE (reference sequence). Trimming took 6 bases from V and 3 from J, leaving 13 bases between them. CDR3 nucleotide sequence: TGTGCCAGCATCGGGCGGGGGCTTGGGGCCAACGTCCTGACTTTC. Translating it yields CASIGRGLGANVLTF.